This section outlines one T cell receptor (beta chain) sequence together with its context. The source of the sample is a study of T cell changes during pregnancy in multiple sclerosis. The V end lost 3 bases, the J end lost 7 bases, and 13 bases lay between the germline ends. CDR1 and CDR2 from the germline V gene are MNHEY and SVGAGI. This CDR3 is built from 13 residues. Repertoires were generated with immunoSEQ multiplex PCR, while TCRdb's copy carries only in-frame clones and drops some. The data show about 93,000 clones, about 92% seen once. This sequence joins TRBV6-5 and TRBJ2-7; D is possibly TRBD1 (6 bases). The sequencing here drew on peripheral blood, taken after pregnancy. The receptor was isolated from a female donor with multiple sclerosis, enrolled in a pregnancy study. The CDR3 DNA reads as TGTGCCAGCAGTTATTCGGCCAGGGGAGAGCAGTACTTC. Translated, it gives CASSYSARGEQYF.